Listed below are T cell receptor beta chains from one sample, sequenced in a study of T cell responses to AZD1222 COVID-19 vaccine. Here immunoSEQ multiplex PCR was the method, and the copy in TCRdb shows in-frame clones only, minus some. Counted here are around 140,000 clones, around 90% occurring once; the ten biggest clones make up 3.8%. Sequenced here: peripheral blood, sampled 28 days after the second AZD1222 dose. These receptors were taken from an adult who received the AZD1222 COVID-19 vaccine. Both conserved end residues are part of each CDR3. Size is omitted from some rows. Given values are once, few, many or a class for expanded clones.

abundance	len	v_gene	CDR3aa
NA	16	TRBV30	CAWSVGPRLGGTEAFF
NA	15	TRBV3-1/TRBV3-2	CASSSSRRGSTEAFF
NA	17	TRBV19	CASTGGSDGGSGTEAFF
NA	15	TRBV5-1	CASSLSTGDNYGYTF
once	13	TRBV15	CATSRSLGGRAFF
NA	16	TRBV15	CATSRGGLSGANVLTF
few	14	TRBV19	CASSLTRGGDEQYF
NA	17	TRBV5-6	CASSLPIWGTREETQYF
NA	15	TRBV27	CASKVTNSNTGELFF
NA	14	TRBV15	CATSRSTAGYEQYF
NA	13	TRBV5-1	CASSTSGVETQYF
NA	12	TRBV12-3/TRBV12-4	CASSFPGPIHYF
NA	13	TRBV27	CASSLTTGTEAFF
NA	14	TRBV7-9	CASSFGTSQETQYF
NA	24	TRBV12-2	CASRLLRVQGVRGIFLSFGNTIYF
NA	19	TRBV3-1/TRBV3-2	CASSQDRVSGEVWVNEQFF
NA	14	TRBV6-5	CASSYLGQNNEQFF
NA	17	TRBV7-9	CASSPDPSGTNYNEQFF
NA	15	TRBV30	CAWSVLGGGRNEQYF
NA	15	TRBV5-4	CASSLGLAGQSEQFF
few	14	TRBV21-1	CASTRVGGLNEQFF
NA	15	TRBV7-2	CASSLVDRSQETQYF
few	13	TRBV19	CASSQGGYNEQFF
NA	12	TRBV30	CAWSPGQETQYF
NA	13	TRBV12-3/TRBV12-4	CASSLHRDSPLHF
NA	13	TRBV6-5	CASRAGQGTEAFF
NA	16	TRBV24-1	CATSDPPGLAGNEQFF